One and the same sample provided the 26 T cell receptor beta chains below, sequenced in a study of patients and donors after allogeneic stem cell transplantation. TCRdb processed the RT-PCR reads anew with MiXCR; each CDR3 protein has one entry. The sample yields roughly 880,000 distinct CDR3 sequences, roughly 17% seen once. Sequences were obtained from blood, either unsorted or a sorted T cell fraction (not recorded which). Receptors were obtained from a human donor who was either an allogeneic HSCT recipient or a stem cell or donor lymphocyte infusion donor (not recorded which). It is not recorded whose cells these are; they may come from a transplant donor.

This chain connects TRBV20-1 to TRBJ2-7; possible D gene TRBD1, 6 bases. This CDR3 has 14 residues. Germline values: CDR1 DFQATT, CDR2 SNEGSKA (reference sequence). Trimming removed 5 bases from V and 2 bases from J, with 16 bases in between. CDR3 residues: CSAGTGTLAYEQYF. The CDR3 coding sequence is TGCAGTGCTGGAACCGGGACACTTGCCTACGAGCAGTACTTC.

This clonotype showed up just a few times. The chain couples TRBV15 to TRBJ1-2; D gene ambiguous. V lost 0 bases to trimming and J lost 1 base, with 12 bases between them. Germline V CDR1 and CDR2: LNHNV, YYDKDF (reference sequence). The CDR3 runs 16 residues. The CDR3 loop reads CATSRDLKDYNYGYTF. In DNA, the CDR3 is TGTGCCACCAGCAGAGATTTGAAGGACTATAACTATGGCTACACCTTC.

The chain joins TRBV15 to TRBJ2-7, with 11 bases lining up with TRBD1. Germline CDR1 reads LNHNV; CDR2 reads YYDKDF (reference sequence). J was trimmed by 4 bases and V by 1 base; bases with no gene match: 3. There are 15 residues in the CDR3. The CDR3 loop is CATSRAGTGGYEQYF. Here the CDR3 DNA reads TGTGCCACCAGCAGAGCTGGGACAGGGGGTTACGAGCAGTACTTC. Together with reference TRBV15 and TRBJ2-7, the CDR3 gives the full variable domain: DAMVIQNPRYQVTQFGKPVTLSCSQTLNHNVMYWYQQKSSQAPKLLFHYYDKDFNNEADTPDNFQSRRPNTSFCFLDIRSPGLGDTAMYLCATSRAGTGGYEQYFGPGTRLTVT.

The rearrangement links TRBV6-5 to TRBJ2-7; 11 nucleotides match TRBD1. The CDR3 is 15 amino acids. CDR1 and CDR2 (germline): MNHEY, SVGAGI. V trimming: 2 bases; J trimming: 7 bases; junction bases outside the gene matches: 7. The CDR3 DNA reads as TGTGCCAGCAGTTACGGGACAGGGGGTATATGGGAGCAGTACTTC. This codes for CASSYGTGGIWEQYF.

This clonotype has more than one count but fewer than ten. This rearrangement joins TRBV20-1 to TRBJ1-2, with D maybe TRBD1 (6 bases). The CDR3 runs to 13 residues. The germline gives CDR1 DFQATT, CDR2 SNEGSKA (reference sequence). Trimming left V 0 bases short and J 6 bases short, with 11 bases between. CDR3 in DNA: TGCAGTGCTAGAGATCCAAGGGGGGATGGCTACACCTTC. It yields the protein CSARDPRGDGYTF.

The genes are TRBV5-6 and TRBJ2-7; 15 bases align to TRBD2. The CDR3 is 16 amino acids. Germline V gene sequence: CDR1 SGHDT, CDR2 YYEEEE. J was trimmed by 7 bases and V by 3 bases; bases with no gene match: 8. The CDR3 here is CASSYGLAGGTGEQYF. CDR3 sequence (DNA): TGTGCCAGCAGCTACGGACTAGCGGGAGGGACCGGGGAGCAGTACTTC. Based on the CDR3 plus reference TRBV5-6 and TRBJ2-7, the full variable domain is DAGVTQSPTHLIKTRGQQVTLRCSPKSGHDTVSWYQQALGQGPQFIFQYYEEEERQRGNFPDRFSGHQFPNYSSELNVNALLLGDSALYLCASSYGLAGGTGEQYFGPGTRLTVT.

This chain links TRBV10-3 with TRBJ2-3, with D perhaps TRBD1 (6 bases). V was clipped by 5 bases and J by 2 bases, with 11 bases between them. Per germline, CDR1 ENHRY and CDR2 SYGVKD. CDR3 length: 14 residues. Here the CDR3 reads CAISPDRSTDTQYF. The CDR3 DNA reads TGTGCCATCAGTCCGGACAGATCCACAGATACGCAGTATTTT.

This sequence joins TRBV12-3 or TRBV12-4 and TRBJ2-4; D possibly corresponds to TRBD2 (6 bases). The ends were cut back, 4 bases at V and 6 bases at J, with 10 bases in the middle. The CDR3 consists of 13 residues. As DNA, the CDR3 is TGTGCCAGCAGTTATACGGGGGTAAACATTCAGTACTTC. Translated, it gives CASSYTGVNIQYF.

The genes are TRBV24-1 and TRBJ1-2; D ambiguous. The V gene's germline CDR1 is KGHDR and CDR2 SFDVKD. This CDR3 comprises 15 residues. V was cut by 5 bases and J by 6 bases, with 18 bases left in between. The CDR3, as DNA: TGTGCCACCAGTGGACCCGACCGGTCAACCGATGGCTACACCTTC. Amino acids: CATSGPDRSTDGYTF.

This chain links TRBV11-2 with TRBJ2-4; D perhaps matches TRBD2 (6 bases). Trimming removed 6 bases at V and 1 base at J, with 13 bases between. This CDR3 is built from 15 residues. Per germline, CDR1 SGHAT and CDR2 FQNNGV. The chain's CDR3 is CASRGGGDAKNIQYF. For the CDR3, the DNA is TGTGCCAGCAGGGGTGGCGGGGATGCCAAAAACATTCAGTACTTC.

This chain links TRBV5-6 with TRBJ1-3; the D gene is possibly TRBD1 (5 bases). This CDR3 has 16 residues. Germline V gene lookup returns CDR1 SGHDT and CDR2 YYEEEE. V was cut by 4 bases and J by 1 base, with 15 bases left in between. In DNA form, the CDR3 reads TGTGCCAGCAGCGGAACAGGAAAGGGGTCTGGAAACACCATATATTTT. Amino acids: CASSGTGKGSGNTIYF.

The sample holds a few counts of this clonotype. The chain combines TRBV6-1 with TRBJ1-1, with D unclear. Between the trimmed V and J ends, which lost 0 bases and 4 bases, there was a span of 15 bases. The CDR3 has 16 residues. Germline assignment: CDR1 MNHNS and CDR2 SASEGT. CDR3 sequence: CASSEAAFLGSTEAFF. CDR3 nucleotide sequence: TGTGCCAGCAGTGAAGCCGCCTTTCTCGGCAGCACTGAAGCTTTCTTT.

This clonotype was detected a few times. The chain employs TRBV10-3 and TRBJ2-2, with 7 bases lining up with TRBD2. The J segment lost 7 bases and the V segment lost 11 bases, leaving 13 bases of the junction unmatched. CDR1 and CDR2 from the germline V gene are ENHRY and SYGVKD. This CDR3 has 14 amino acids. The CDR3 reads CAGRREARGGELFF. In nucleotides, the CDR3 is TGTGCCGGCCGACGGGAGGCACGCGGCGGGGAGCTGTTTTTT.

The DNA for the CDR3 is TGTGCCAGCAGCCCCCTCAGTTACTCCTACAATGAGCAGTTCTTC. Translation gives CASSPLSYSYNEQFF. The V and J genes are TRBV7-3 and TRBJ2-1, with D unclear. Germline V CDR1 and CDR2: SGHTA, FQGTGA. The V gene lost 5 bases and the J gene lost 0 bases, with 11 bases spanning the gap. The CDR3 has 15 residues.

A few counts support this clonotype. J is TRBJ2-7 and V is TRBV4-3; TRBD1 agrees at 7 bases. Trimming took 4 bases from V and 0 from J; bases not matched to a gene: 6. The CDR3 spans 15 residues. Germline lookup yields CDR1 LGHNA and CDR2 YSLEER. CDR3 protein: CASSPSDRSSYEQYF. The CDR3 nucleotides read TGCGCCAGCAGCCCCTCGGACAGGTCCTCCTACGAGCAGTACTTC.

The rearrangement uses TRBV10-3 and TRBJ2-1; perhaps D is TRBD1 or TRBD2 (6 bases each). Germline CDR1 and CDR2: ENHRY and SYGVKD. This CDR3 has 17 amino acids. V was shortened by 10 bases and J by 1 base, with 23 bases between the two germline ends. CDR3 amino acids: CATKERGAKSSYNEQFF. CDR3 coding DNA: TGTGCCACCAAAGAAAGGGGGGCGAAATCGTCCTACAATGAGCAGTTCTTC.

Only a few counts were recorded for this clonotype. This chain uses TRBV12-3 or TRBV12-4 with TRBJ1-6; tentative D call: TRBD1 (6 bases). The CDR3 contains 19 residues. Trimming took 4 bases from V and 1 from J, leaving 20 bases between them. In DNA, the CDR3 is TGTGCCAGCAGTTCACACGCGGCTTACAGGGAATCCTATAATTCACCCCTCCACTTT. It codes for CASSSHAAYRESYNSPLHF.

This chain connects TRBV5-1 to TRBJ2-2, with TRBD2 as a possible D gene (5 bases). With 0 bases removed from V and 3 bases from J, the gap between germline ends came to 15 bases. CDR1 and CDR2 from the germline V gene are SGHRS and YFSETQ. There are 17 residues in the CDR3. CDR3 in DNA: TGCGCCAGCAGCTTGGCCGGAGGCTACGCTGACACCGGGGAGCTGTTTTTT. This gives the protein CASSLAGGYADTGELFF.

There are a few counts of this clonotype. V gene TRBV7-2 combines with J gene TRBJ2-7, with TRBD1 identical over 8 bases. CDR3 length equals 17 residues. Germline V gene data show CDR1 as SGHTA and CDR2 as FQGNSA. The J segment lost 4 bases and the V segment lost 1 base, leaving 12 bases of the junction unmatched. CDR3 nucleotide sequence: TGTGCCAGCAGCTTAGGGCAGGGGGCCGCTGGGGCGTACGAGCAGTACTTC. Residues: CASSLGQGAAGAYEQYF.

This clonotype was detected a few times. DNA of the CDR3: TGCGCCAGCAGCCAAGATTACAGGGTGGAGAATTCACCCCTCCACTTT. Residues: CASSQDYRVENSPLHF. The chain carries TRBV4-3 and TRBJ1-6, with a tentative D call TRBD1 (6 bases). Germline assignment: CDR1 LGHNA and CDR2 YSLEER. V dropped 0 bases and J dropped 7 bases, with 13 bases sitting between them. The CDR3 is made up of 16 amino acids.

V usage is TRBV27 and J usage is TRBJ2-3, with D maybe TRBD1 (7 bases). The CDR3 length is 15 residues. Trimming stripped 7 bases from V and 3 bases from J, with 17 bases between. The germline gives CDR1 MNHEY, CDR2 SMNVEV (reference sequence). This chain's CDR3 is CASTMGRGTTDTQYF. CDR3 coding DNA: TGTGCCAGCACAATGGGCAGGGGGACTACAGATACGCAGTATTTT.

This clonotype has ten or more counts. The chain has TRBV7-2 and TRBJ1-2; D unresolved. In germline, CDR1 is SGHTA, CDR2 FQGNSA. The CDR3 consists of 14 residues. With 0 bases removed from V and 6 bases from J, the gap between germline ends came to 11 bases. CDR3 in amino acids: CASSLARGLDGYTF. The CDR3 nucleotides are TGTGCCAGCAGCTTAGCGCGCGGATTAGATGGCTACACCTTC.

This clonotype was observed a handful of times. The CDR3 spells CASSYLTGRDTEAFF. CDR3 nucleotides: TGTGCCAGCAGCTACTTGACAGGGAGAGACACTGAAGCTTTCTTT. The chain employs TRBV7-9 and TRBJ1-1, with 7 nucleotides matching TRBD1. J gave up 3 bases and V 4 bases, and 8 bases lay outside the gene matches. The germline V gene has CDR1 SEHNR and CDR2 FQNEAQ (reference sequence). This CDR3 spans 15 amino acids.

CDR3 in amino acids: CASSQDGPPNYGYTF. CDR3 in DNA: TGCGCCAGCAGCCAAGACGGCCCGCCTAACTATGGCTACACCTTC. The chain is built from TRBV4-1 and TRBJ1-2; D uncertain. CDR3 length equals 15 residues. V was pared by 0 bases and J by 0 bases, with 8 bases between. From germline, CDR1 is MGHRA and CDR2 YSYEKL.

This clonotype was counted a few times. The genes are TRBV4-1 and TRBJ1-2; a weak D match, TRBD1 (5 bases). The CDR3 sequence is 15 residues long. V was trimmed by 0 bases and J by 4 bases, leaving 12 bases between them. Per the germline V gene, CDR1 is MGHRA and CDR2 is YSYEKL. The CDR3 region has the DNA TGCGCCAGCAGCCAAGATCCCGGGCAGGGCTATGGCTACACCTTC. Translated: CASSQDPGQGYGYTF.

The V and J genes are TRBV7-9 and TRBJ2-3; TRBD1 or TRBD2 may be the D gene (7 bases each). Per the germline V gene, CDR1 is SEHNR and CDR2 is FQNEAQ (reference sequence). V lost 1 base and J 4 bases, leaving 18 bases between the germline ends. CDR3 length: 17 residues. CDR3: CASSLGRDSGTADTQYF. The CDR3 DNA follows: TGTGCCAGCAGCTTAGGAAGGGACAGCGGGACTGCAGATACGCAGTATTTT. Combining the CDR3 with reference TRBV7-9 and TRBJ2-3 gives the whole variable domain DTGVSQNPRHKITKRGQNVTFRCDPISEHNRLYWYRQTLGQGPEFLTYFQNEAQLEKSRLLSDRFSAERPKGSFSTLEIQRTEQGDSAMYLCASSLGRDSGTADTQYFGPGTRLTVL.